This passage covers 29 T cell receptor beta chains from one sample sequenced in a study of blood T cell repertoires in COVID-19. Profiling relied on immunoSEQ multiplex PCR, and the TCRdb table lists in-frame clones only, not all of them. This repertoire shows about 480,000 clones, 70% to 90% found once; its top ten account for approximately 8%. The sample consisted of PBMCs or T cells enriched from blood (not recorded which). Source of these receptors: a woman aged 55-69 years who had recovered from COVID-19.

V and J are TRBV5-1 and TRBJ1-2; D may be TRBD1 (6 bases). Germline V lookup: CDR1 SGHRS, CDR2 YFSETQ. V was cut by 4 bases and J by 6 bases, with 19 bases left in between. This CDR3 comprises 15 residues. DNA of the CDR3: TGCGCCAGCAGCACGAGTACAGGGATCGACGATGGCTACACCTTC. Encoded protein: CASSTSTGIDDGYTF.

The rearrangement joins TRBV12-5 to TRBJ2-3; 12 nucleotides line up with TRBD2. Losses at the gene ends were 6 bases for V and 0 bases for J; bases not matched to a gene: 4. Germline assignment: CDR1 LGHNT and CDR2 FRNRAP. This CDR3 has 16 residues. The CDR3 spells CASGRGTSGSTDTQYF. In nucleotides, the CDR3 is TGTGCTAGTGGCCGCGGGACTAGCGGGAGCACAGATACGCAGTATTTT.

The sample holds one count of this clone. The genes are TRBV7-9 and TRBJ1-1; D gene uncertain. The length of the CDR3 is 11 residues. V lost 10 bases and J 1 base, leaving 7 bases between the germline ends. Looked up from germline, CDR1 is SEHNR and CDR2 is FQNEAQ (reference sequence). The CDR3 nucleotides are TGTGCCACCGAACAGAACACTGAAGCTTTCTTT. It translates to CATEQNTEAFF.

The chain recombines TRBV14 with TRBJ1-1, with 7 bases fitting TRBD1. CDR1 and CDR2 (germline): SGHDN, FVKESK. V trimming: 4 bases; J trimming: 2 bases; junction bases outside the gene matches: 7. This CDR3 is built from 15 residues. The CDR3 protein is CASSLLSGGNTEAFF. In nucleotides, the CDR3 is TGTGCCAGCAGCCTCTTGTCAGGGGGTAACACTGAAGCTTTCTTT.

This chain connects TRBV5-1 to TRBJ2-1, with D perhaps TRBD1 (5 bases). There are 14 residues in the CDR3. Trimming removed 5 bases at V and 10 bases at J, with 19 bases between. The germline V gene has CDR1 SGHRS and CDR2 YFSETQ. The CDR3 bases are TGCGCCAGCAGGTTTGACCTGGGGTCAGGGGAGCAGTTCTTC. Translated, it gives CASRFDLGSGEQFF.

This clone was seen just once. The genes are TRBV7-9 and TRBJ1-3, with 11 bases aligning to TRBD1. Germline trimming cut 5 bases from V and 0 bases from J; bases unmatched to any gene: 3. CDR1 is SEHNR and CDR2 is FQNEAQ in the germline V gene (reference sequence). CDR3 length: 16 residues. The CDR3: CASSAGQGGSGNTIYF. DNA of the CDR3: TGTGCCAGCAGCGCGGGACAGGGGGGCTCTGGAAACACCATATATTTT.

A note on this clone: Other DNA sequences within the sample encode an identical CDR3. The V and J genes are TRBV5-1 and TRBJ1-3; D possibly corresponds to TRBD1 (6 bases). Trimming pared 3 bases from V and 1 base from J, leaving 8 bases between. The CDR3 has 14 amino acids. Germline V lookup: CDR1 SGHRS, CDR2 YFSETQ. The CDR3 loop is CASSSQGSGNTIYF. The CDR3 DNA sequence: TGCGCCAGCAGCTCACAGGGTTCTGGAAACACCATATATTTT.

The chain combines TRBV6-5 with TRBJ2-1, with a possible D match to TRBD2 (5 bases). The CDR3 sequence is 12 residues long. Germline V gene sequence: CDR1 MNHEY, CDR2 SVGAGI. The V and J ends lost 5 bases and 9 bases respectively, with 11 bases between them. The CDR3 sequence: CASSPLSGEQFF. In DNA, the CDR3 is TGTGCCAGCAGTCCACTCAGCGGTGAGCAGTTCTTC.

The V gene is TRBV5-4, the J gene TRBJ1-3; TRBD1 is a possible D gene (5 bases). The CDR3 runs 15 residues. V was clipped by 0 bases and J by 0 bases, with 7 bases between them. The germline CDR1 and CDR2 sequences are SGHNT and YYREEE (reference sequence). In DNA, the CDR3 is TGTGCCAGCAGCTTGGGGGGGGTCTCTGGAAACACCATATATTTT. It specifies CASSLGGVSGNTIYF. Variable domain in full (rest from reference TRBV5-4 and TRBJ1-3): ETGVTQSPTHLIKTRGQQVTLRCSSQSGHNTVSWYQQALGQGPQFIFQYYREEENGRGNFPPRFSGLQFPNYSSELNVNALELDDSALYLCASSLGGVSGNTIYFGEGSWLTVV.

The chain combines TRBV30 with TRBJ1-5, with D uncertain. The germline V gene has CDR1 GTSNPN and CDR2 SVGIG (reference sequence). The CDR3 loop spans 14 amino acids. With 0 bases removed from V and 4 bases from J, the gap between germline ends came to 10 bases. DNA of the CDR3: TGTGCCTGGAGTGTACCGGGGAGGAATCAGCCCCAGCATTTT. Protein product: CAWSVPGRNQPQHF.

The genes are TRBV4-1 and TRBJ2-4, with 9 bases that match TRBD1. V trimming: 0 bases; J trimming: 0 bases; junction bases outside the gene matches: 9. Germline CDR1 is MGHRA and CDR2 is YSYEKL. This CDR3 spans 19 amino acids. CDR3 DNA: TGCGCCAGCAGCCAAGATCGGGTAGGACAGGGGTTAGCCAAAAACATTCAGTACTTC. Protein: CASSQDRVGQGLAKNIQYF.

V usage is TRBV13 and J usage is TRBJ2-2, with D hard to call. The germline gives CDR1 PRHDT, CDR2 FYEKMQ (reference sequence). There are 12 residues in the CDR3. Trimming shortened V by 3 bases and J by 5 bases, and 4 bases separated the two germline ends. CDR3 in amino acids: CASSFLTGELFF. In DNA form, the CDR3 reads TGTGCCAGCAGCTTTCTGACCGGGGAGCTGTTTTTT.

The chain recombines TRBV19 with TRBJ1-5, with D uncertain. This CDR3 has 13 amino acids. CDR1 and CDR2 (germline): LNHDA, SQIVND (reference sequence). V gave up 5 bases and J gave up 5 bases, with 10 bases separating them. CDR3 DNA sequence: TGTGCCAGTAGTTCGGTGGGCTATCAGCCCCAGCATTTT. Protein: CASSSVGYQPQHF.

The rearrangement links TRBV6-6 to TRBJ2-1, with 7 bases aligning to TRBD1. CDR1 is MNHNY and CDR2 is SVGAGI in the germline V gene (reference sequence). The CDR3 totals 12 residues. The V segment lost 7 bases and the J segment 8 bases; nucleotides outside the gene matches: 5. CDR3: CASTRQGDEQFF. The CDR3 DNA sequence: TGTGCCAGCACTAGACAGGGAGATGAGCAGTTCTTC.

This CDR3 is CASSQRGGTDTQYF. The CDR3, as DNA: TGTGCCAGCAGTCAGCGGGGGGGCACAGATACGCAGTATTTT. The chain couples TRBV7-2 to TRBJ2-3; TRBD2 matches 9 bases. Germline CDR1 and CDR2: SGHTA and FQGNSA. The length of the CDR3 is 14 residues. The V gene end was trimmed by 6 bases and the J gene end by 1 base; junction bases not matched to a gene: 2.

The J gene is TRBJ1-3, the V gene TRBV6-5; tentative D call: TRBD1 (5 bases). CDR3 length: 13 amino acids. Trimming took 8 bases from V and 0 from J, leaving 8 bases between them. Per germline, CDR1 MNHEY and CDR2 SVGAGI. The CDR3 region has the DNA TGTGCCAGCGCAAGGGGCTCTGGAAACACCATATATTTT. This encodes CASARGSGNTIYF.

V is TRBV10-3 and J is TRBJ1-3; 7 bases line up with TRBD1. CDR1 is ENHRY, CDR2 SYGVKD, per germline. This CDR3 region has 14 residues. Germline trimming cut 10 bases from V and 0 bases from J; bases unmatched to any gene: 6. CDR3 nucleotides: TGTGCCACCGGACAGGCAAACTCTGGAAACACCATATATTTT. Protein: CATGQANSGNTIYF.

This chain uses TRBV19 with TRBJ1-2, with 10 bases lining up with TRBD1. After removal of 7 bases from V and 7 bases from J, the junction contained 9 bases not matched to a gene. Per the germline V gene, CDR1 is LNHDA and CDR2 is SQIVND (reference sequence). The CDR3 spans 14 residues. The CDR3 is CASTPRDRGSGYTF. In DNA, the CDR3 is TGTGCCAGTACTCCCCGGGACAGGGGCTCTGGCTACACCTTC.

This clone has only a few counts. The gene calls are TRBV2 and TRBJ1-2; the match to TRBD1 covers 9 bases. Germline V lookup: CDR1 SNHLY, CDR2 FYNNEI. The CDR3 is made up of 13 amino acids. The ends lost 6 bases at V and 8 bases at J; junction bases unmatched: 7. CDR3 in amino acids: CASRVGTGIGYTF. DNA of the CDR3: TGTGCCAGCAGGGTCGGGACAGGGATAGGCTACACCTTC.

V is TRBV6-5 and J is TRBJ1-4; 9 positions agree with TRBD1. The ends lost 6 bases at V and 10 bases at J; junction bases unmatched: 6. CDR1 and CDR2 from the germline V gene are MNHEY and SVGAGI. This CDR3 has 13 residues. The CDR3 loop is CASSRTGDGKLFF. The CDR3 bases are TGTGCCAGCAGCCGGACAGGGGACGGAAAACTGTTTTTT.

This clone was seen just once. CDR3 sequence reads: CASSSLGTQYF. CDR3 DNA: TGTGCCAGCAGTTCCCTAGGGACCCAGTACTTC. The J gene is TRBJ2-5, the V gene TRBV6-5; unclear D gene. With 4 bases removed from V and 7 bases from J, the gap between germline ends came to 7 bases. The CDR3 contains 11 residues. CDR1 MNHEY and CDR2 SVGAGI come from the germline V gene.

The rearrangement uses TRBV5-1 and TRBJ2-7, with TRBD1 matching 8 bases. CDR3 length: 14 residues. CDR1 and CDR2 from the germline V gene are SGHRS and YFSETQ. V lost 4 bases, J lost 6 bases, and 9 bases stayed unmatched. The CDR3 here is CASSPGGARGEQYF. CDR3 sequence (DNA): TGCGCCAGCAGCCCAGGGGGCGCACGGGGCGAGCAGTACTTC.

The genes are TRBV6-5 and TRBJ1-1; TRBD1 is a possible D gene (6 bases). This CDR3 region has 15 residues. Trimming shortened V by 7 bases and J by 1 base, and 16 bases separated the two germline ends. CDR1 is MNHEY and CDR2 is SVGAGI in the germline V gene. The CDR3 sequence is CASNPWGGANTEAFF. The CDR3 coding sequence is TGTGCCAGCAATCCCTGGGGGGGGGCGAACACTGAAGCTTTCTTT.

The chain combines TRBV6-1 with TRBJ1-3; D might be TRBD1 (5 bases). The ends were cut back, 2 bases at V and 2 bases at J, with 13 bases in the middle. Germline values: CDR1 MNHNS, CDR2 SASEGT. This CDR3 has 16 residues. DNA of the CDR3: TGTGCCAGCAGTGAAAGGCCCCCAGGGACTGGAAACACCATATATTTT. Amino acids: CASSERPPGTGNTIYF.

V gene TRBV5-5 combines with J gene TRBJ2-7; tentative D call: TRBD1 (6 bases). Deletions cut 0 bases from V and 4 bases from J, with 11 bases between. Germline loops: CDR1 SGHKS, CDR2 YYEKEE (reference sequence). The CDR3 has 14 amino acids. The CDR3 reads CASSLAHQGYEQYV. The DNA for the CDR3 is TGTGCCAGCAGCTTGGCGCACCAGGGGTACGAGCAGTACGTC.

DNA for the CDR3: TGCAGCGTCGCCAGGGCGAACACTGAAGCTTTCTTT. This sequence encodes CSVARANTEAFF. The V call is TRBV29-1, the J call TRBJ1-1, with D perhaps matching TRBD1 (5 bases). The CDR3 extends over 12 amino acids. Per germline, CDR1 SQVTM and CDR2 ANQGSEA. The V gene lost 6 bases and the J gene lost 1 base, with 9 bases spanning the gap.

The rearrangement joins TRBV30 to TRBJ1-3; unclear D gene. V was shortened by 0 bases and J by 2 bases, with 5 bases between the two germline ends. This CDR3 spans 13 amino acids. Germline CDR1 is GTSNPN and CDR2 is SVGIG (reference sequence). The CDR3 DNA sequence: TGTGCCTGGAGTGTTAGCCCTGGAAACACCATATATTTT. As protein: CAWSVSPGNTIYF.

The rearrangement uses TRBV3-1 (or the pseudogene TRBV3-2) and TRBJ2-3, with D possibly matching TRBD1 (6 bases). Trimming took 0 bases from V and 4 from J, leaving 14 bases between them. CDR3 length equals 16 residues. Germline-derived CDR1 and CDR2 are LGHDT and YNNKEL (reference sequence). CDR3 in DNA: TGTGCCAGCAGCCAAGATAGGGTCAGGGGTGCAGATACGCAGTATTTT. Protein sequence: CASSQDRVRGADTQYF.

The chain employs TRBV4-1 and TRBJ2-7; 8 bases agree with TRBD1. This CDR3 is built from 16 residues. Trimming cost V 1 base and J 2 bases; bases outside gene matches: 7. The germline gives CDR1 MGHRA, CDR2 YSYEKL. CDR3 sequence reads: CASSQGATGGTYEQYF. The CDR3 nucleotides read TGCGCCAGCAGCCAAGGCGCCACAGGGGGTACCTACGAGCAGTACTTC.